This TCR beta chain was identified in a study of early T cells in non-severe SARS-CoV-2 infection. Across the whole study: Bulk RNA from unsorted whole blood was sequenced; chains were unpaired.

The V gene's germline CDR1 is MNHNY and CDR2 SVGAGI (reference sequence). With 4 bases removed from V and 4 bases from J, the gap between germline ends came to 18 bases. This CDR3 spans 16 amino acids. A single record per CDR3 protein comes from TCRdb applying MiXCR to the 5' RACE reads. The sample shows about 77,000 distinct CDR3 sequences, approximately 9.1% of them seen only once. The receptor's source is an adult who was a healthcare worker with PCR-confirmed SARS-CoV-2 infection or an uninfected control (not recorded which). The chain links TRBV6-6 to TRBJ2-3, with a possible D match to TRBD1 (6 bases). Sequencing used whole blood. CDR3 sequence (DNA): TGTGCCAGCAGTTCCATAAGACAGGACGTCCCAGATACGCAGTATTTT. This encodes CASSSIRQDVPDTQYF.